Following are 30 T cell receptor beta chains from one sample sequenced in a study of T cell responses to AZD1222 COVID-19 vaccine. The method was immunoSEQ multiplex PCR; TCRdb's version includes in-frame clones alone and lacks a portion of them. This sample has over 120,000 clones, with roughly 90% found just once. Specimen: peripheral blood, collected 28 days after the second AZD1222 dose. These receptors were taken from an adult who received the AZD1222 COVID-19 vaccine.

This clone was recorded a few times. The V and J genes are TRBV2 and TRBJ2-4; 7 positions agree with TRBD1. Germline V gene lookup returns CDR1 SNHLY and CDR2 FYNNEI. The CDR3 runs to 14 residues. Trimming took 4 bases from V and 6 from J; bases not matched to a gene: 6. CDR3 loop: CASSASDRVNIQYF. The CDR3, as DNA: TGTGCCAGCAGTGCCTCTGACAGGGTAAACATTCAGTACTTC.

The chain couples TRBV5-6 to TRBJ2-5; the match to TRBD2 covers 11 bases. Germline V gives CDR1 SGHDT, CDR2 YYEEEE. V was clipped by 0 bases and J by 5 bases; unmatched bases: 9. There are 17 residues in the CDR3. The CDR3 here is CASSLGTSGLWGETQYF. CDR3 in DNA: TGTGCCAGCAGCTTGGGGACTAGCGGGCTCTGGGGGGAGACCCAGTACTTC.

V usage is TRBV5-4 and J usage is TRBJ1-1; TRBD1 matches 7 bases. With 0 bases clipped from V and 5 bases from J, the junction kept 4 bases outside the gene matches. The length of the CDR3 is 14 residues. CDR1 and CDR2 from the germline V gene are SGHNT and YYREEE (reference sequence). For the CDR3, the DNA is TGTGCCAGCAGCTTGGGCCCAGGGGGGACTGAAGCTTTCTTT. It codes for CASSLGPGGTEAFF.

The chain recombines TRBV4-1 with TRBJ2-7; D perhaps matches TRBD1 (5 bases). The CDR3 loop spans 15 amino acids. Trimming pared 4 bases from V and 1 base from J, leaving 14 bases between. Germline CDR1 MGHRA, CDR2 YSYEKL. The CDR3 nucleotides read TGCGCCAGCAGCCCCTTTGCAGGGAAATCCTACGAGCAGTACTTC. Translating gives CASSPFAGKSYEQYF.

Here the CDR3 reads CASSQGRTENTEAFF. DNA of the CDR3: TGTGCCAGCAGCCAGGGTCGCACAGAGAACACTGAAGCTTTCTTT. The rearrangement uses TRBV4-2 and TRBJ1-1; no clear D gene. CDR1 is LGHNA, CDR2 YNFKEQ, per germline. The CDR3 runs 15 residues. The V end lost 3 bases, the J end lost 1 base, and 12 bases lay between the germline ends.

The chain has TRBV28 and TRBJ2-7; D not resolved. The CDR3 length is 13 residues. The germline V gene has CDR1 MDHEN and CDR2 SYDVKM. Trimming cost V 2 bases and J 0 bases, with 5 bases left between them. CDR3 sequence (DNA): TGTGCCAGCAGTTTACACAGCTCCTACGAGCAGTACTTC. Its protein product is CASSLHSSYEQYF.

The CDR3 protein is CASSPGRGLAGAKNIQYF. The CDR3 nucleotides are TGTGCCAGCAGCCCCGGCAGGGGGCTAGCGGGGGCCAAAAACATTCAGTACTTC. The V call is TRBV11-2, the J call TRBJ2-4; D might be TRBD2 (9 bases). The germline V gene has CDR1 SGHAT and CDR2 FQNNGV. CDR3 length: 18 residues. V shed 5 bases and J shed 1 base, with 21 bases lying between them.

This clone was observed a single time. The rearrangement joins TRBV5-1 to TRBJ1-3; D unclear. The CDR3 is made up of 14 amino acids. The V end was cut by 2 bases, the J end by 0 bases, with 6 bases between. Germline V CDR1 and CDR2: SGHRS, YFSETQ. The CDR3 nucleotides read TGCGCCAGCAGCTTTGATGGCTCTGGAAACACCATATATTTT. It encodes CASSFDGSGNTIYF.

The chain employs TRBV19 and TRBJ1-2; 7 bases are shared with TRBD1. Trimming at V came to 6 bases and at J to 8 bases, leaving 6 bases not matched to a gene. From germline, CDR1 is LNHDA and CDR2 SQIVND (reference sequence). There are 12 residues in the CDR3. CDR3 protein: CASRSTGSGYTF. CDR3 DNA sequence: TGTGCCAGTAGATCGACAGGGTCGGGCTACACCTTC.

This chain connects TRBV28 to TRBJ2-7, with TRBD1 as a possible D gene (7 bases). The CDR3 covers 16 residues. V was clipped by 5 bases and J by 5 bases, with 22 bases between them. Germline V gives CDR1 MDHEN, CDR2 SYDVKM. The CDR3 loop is CASSPLGPGGHHEQYF. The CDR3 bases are TGTGCCAGCAGTCCCCTGGGGCCAGGGGGGCACCACGAGCAGTACTTC.

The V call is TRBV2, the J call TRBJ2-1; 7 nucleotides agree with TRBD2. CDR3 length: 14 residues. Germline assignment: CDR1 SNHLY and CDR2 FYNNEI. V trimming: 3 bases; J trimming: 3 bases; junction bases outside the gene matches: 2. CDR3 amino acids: CASSDRDYYNEQFF. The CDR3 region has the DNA TGTGCCAGCAGTGACCGGGACTACTACAATGAGCAGTTCTTC.

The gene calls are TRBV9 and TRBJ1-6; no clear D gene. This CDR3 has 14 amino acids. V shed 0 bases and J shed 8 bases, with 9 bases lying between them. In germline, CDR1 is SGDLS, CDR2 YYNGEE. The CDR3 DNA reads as TGTGCCAGCAGCGTAGCACCCCGGGATTCACCCCTCCACTTT. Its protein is CASSVAPRDSPLHF.

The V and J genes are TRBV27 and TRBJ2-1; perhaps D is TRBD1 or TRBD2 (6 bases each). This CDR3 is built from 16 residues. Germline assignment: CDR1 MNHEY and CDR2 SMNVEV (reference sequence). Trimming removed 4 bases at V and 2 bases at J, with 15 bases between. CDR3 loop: CASSWGASVTYNEQFF. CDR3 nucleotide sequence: TGTGCCAGCAGTTGGGGGGCTAGCGTGACCTACAATGAGCAGTTCTTC.

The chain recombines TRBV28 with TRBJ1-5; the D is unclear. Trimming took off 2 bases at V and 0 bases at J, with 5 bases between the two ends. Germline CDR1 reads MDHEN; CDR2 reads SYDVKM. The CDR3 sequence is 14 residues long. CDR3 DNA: TGTGCCAGCAGTTTACAGGTTAGCAATCAGCCCCAGCATTTT. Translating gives CASSLQVSNQPQHF.

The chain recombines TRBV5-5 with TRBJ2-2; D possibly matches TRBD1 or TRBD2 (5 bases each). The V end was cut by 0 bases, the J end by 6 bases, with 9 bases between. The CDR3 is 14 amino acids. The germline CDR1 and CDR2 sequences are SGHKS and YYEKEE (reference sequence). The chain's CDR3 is CASSLEWGSGELFF. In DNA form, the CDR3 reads TGTGCCAGCAGCTTGGAGTGGGGGTCCGGGGAGCTGTTTTTT.

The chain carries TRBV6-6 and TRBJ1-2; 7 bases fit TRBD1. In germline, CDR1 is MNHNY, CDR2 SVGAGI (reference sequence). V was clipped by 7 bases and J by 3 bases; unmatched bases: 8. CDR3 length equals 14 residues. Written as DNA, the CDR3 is TGTGCCAGCATCCAGACAGGGATGGACTATGGCTACACCTTC. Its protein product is CASIQTGMDYGYTF.

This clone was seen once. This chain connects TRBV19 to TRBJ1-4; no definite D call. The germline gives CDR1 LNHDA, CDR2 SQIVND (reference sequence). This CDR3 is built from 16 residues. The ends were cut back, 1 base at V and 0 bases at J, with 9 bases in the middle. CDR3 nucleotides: TGTGCCAGTAGTATAGCCACCATAGCAACTAATGAAAAACTGTTTTTT. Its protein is CASSIATIATNEKLFF.

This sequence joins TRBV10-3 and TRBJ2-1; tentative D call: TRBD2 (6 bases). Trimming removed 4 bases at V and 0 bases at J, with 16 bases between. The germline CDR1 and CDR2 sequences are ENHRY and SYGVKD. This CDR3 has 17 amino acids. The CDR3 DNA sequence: TGTGCCATCAGTGCCGGGCAGCGGGCTAGCTCCTACAATGAGCAGTTCTTC. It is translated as CAISAGQRASSYNEQFF.

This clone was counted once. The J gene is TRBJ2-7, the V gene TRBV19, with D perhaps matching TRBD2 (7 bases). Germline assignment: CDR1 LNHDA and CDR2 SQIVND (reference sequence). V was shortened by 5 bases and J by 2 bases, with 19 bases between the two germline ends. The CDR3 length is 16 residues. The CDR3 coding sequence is TGTGCCAGTAGTCACCTGGGGGGGCAGGAGGCCTACGAGCAGTACTTC. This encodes CASSHLGGQEAYEQYF. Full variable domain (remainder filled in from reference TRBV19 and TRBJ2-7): DGGITQSPKYLFRKEGQNVTLSCEQNLNHDAMYWYRQDPGQGLRLIYYSQIVNDFQKGDIAEGYSVSREKKESFPLTVTSAQKNPTAFYLCASSHLGGQEAYEQYFGPGTRLTVT.

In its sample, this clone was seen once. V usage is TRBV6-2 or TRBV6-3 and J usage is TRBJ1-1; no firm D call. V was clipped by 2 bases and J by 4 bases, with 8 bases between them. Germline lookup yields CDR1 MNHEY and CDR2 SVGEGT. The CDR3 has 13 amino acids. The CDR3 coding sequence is TGTGCCAGCAGTTACGGGCCAACCACTGAAGCTTTCTTT. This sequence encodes CASSYGPTTEAFF.

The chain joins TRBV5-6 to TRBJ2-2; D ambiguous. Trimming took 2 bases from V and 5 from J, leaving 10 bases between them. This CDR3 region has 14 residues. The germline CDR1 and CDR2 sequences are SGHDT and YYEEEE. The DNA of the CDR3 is TGTGCCAGCAGCTTATCCCCCCCAACCGGGGAGCTGTTTTTT. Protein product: CASSLSPPTGELFF.

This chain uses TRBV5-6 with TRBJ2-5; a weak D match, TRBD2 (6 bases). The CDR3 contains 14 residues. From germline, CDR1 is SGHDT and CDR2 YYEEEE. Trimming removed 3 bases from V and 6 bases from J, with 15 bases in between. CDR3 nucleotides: TGTGCCAGCAGCTCTCAGGAGGGGCTTCAGACCCAGTACTTC. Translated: CASSSQEGLQTQYF.

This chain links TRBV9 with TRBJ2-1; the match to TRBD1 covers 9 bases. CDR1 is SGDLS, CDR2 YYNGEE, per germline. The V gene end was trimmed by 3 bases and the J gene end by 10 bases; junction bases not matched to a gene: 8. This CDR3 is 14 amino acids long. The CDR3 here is CASSEGQGQREQFF. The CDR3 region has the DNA TGTGCCAGCAGCGAGGGACAGGGACAGCGCGAGCAGTTCTTC.

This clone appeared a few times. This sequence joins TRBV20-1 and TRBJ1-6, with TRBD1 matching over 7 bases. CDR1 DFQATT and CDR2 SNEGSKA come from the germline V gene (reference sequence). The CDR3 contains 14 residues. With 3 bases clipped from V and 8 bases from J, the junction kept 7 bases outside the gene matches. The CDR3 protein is CSASPEGADSPLHF. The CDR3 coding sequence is TGCAGTGCTAGTCCGGAGGGGGCAGATTCACCCCTCCACTTT.

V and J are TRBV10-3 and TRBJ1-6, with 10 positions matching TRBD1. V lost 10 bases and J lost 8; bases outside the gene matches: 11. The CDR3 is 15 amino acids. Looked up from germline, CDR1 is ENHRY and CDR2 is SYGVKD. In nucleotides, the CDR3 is TGTGCCACCCTAGACCGGGACAGGGGAGATTCACCCCTCCACTTT. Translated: CATLDRDRGDSPLHF.

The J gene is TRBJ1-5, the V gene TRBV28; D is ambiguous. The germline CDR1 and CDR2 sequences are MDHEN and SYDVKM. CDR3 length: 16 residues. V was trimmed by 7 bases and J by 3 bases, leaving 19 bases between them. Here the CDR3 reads CASIPVKGRNNQPQHF. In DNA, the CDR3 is TGTGCCAGCATCCCCGTTAAGGGCCGAAACAATCAGCCCCAGCATTTT.

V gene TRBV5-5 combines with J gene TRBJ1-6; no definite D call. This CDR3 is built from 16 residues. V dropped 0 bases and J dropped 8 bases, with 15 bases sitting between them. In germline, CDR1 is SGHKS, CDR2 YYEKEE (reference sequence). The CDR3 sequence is CASSLEGRHRDSPLHF. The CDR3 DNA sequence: TGTGCCAGCAGCTTGGAAGGAAGACATAGAGATTCACCCCTCCACTTT.

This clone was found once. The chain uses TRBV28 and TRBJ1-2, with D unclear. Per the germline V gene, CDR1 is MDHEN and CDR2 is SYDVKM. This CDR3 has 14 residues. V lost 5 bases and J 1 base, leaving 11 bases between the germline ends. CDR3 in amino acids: CASSTQTVNYGYTF. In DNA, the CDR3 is TGTGCCAGCAGTACACAAACAGTTAACTATGGCTACACCTTC.

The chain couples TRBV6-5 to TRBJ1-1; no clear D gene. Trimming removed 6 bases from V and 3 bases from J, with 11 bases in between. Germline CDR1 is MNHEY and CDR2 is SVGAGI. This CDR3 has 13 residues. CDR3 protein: CASSLTGYTEAFF. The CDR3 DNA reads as TGTGCCAGCAGCCTGACGGGGTACACTGAAGCTTTCTTT.

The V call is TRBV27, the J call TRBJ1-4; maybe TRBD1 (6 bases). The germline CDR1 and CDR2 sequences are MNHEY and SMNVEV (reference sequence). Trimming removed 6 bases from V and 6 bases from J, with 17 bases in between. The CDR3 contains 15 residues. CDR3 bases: TGTGCCAGCAGGCGGGGAACAGGGTTTTATGAAAAACTGTTTTTT. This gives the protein CASRRGTGFYEKLFF.